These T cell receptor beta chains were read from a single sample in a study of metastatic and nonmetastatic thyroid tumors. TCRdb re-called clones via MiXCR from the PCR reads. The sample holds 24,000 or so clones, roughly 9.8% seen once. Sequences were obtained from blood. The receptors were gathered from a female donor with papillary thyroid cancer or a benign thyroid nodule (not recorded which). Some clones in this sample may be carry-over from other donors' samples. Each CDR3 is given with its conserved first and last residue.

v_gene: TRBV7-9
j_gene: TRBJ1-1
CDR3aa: CASSLLGKLNTEAFF

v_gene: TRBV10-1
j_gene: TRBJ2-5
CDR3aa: CASSERREGQETQYF

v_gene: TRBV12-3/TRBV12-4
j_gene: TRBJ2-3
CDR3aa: CASSHTSGLTDTQYF

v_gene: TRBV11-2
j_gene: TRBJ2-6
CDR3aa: CASSRLAGSGANVLTF

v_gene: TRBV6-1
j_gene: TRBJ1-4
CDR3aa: CASRQGQRNEKLFF

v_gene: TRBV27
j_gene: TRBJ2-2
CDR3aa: CASSLFPIGELFF

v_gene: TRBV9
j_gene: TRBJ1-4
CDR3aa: CASSPAAAGNEKLFF

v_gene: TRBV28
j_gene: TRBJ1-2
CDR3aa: CASSRDRGTDGYTF

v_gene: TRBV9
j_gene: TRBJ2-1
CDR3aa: CASSVGFFYGQGASGEQFF

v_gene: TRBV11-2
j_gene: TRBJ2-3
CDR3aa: CASRTDFSDTQYF

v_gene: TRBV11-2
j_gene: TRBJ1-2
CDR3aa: CASSARDLRTDYGYTF

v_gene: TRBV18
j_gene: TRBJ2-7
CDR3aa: CASSPIGGPSYEQYF

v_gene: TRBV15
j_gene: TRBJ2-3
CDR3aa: CATSVRQASTDTQYF

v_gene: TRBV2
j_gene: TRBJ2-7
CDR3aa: CASSDPGAHSYEQYF

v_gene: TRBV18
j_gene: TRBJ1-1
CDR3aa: CASSPRRRNTEAFF

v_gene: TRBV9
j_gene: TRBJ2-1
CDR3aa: CASSGTRTSGTNNEQFF

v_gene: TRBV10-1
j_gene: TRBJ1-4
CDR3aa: CASSGTGDNEKLFF

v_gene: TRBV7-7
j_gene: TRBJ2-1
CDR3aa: CASSPAGFRTNEQFF

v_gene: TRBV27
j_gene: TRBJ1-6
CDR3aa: CASSFDSPLHF

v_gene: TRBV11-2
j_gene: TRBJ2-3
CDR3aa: CASSSGTGGVNTQYF

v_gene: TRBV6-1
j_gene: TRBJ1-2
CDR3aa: CASIPPGQGAVYGYTF

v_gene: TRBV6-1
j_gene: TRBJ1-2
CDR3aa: CAHGRRAYRYGYTF

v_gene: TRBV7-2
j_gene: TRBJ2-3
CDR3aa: CASSLGLAGTDTQYF

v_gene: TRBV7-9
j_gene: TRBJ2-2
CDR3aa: CASTKVGGVGELFF

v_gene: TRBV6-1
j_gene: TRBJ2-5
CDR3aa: CASSYERTQYF

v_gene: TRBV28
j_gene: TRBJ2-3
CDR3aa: CASSPRALVAQYF

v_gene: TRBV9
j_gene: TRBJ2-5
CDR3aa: CASSTGGRGLQETQYF

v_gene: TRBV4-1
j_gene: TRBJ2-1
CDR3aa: CASSQIGKTREQFF

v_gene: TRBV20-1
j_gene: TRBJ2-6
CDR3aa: CSASDGFNVLTF

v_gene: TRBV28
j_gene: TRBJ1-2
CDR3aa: CASSPQQYYGYTF

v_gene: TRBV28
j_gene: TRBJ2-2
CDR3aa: CASRVTGDTGELFF

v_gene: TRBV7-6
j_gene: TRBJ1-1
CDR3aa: CASSLGGRSEAFF

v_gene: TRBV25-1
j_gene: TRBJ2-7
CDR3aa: CASSEPGQGNEQYF

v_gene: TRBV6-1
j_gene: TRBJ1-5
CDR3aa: CASRQRGLEPQHF

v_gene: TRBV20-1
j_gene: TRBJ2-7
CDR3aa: CSARGQGGLNYEQYF

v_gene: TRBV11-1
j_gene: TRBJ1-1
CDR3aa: CASSGGWGPLNTEAFF

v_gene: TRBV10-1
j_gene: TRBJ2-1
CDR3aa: CASSEAKYFRQFF

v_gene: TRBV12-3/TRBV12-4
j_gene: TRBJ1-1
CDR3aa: CASSFGGSVEAFF

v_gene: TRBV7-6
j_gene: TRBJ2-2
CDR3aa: CASSLWQRGTVELFF

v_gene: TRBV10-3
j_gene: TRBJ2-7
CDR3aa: CAINRGLSGMDEQYF

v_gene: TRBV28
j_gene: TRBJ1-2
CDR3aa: CASSPILGYGYTF

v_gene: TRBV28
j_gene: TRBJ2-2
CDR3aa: CSSRRAVGGTGELFF

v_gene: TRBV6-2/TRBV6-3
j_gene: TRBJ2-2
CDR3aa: CASASTGELFF

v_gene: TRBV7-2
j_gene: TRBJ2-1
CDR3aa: CASSARLAGYQFF

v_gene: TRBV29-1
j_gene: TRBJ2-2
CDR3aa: CSVTPNSGSFAGELFF

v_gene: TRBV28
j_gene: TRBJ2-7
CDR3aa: CASSLGSGGARSYEQYF

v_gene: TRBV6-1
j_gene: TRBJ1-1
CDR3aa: CASIGTEAFF